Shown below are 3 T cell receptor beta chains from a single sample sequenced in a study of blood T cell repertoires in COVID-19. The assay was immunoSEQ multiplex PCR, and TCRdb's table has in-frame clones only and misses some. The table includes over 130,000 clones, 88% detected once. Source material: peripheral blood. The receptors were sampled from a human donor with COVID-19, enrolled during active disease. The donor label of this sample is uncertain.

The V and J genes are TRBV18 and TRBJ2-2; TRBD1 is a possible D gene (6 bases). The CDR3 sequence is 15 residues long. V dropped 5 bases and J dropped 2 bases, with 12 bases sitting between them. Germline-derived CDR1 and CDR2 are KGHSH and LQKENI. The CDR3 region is CASSRNRDNTGELFF. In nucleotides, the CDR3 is TGTGCCAGCTCAAGAAACAGGGACAACACCGGGGAGCTGTTTTTT.

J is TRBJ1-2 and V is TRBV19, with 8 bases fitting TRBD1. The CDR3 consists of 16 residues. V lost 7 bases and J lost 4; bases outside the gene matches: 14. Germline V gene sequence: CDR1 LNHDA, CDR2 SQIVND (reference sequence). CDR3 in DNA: TGTGCCAGTAATGGGAGGGAGACCGGGACAGGCTATGGCTACACCTTC. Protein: CASNGRETGTGYGYTF.

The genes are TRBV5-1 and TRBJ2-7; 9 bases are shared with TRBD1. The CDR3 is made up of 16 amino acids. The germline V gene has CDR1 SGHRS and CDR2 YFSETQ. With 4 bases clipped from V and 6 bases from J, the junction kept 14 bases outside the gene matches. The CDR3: CASSLPFGQGSIEQYF. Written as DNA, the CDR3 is TGCGCCAGCAGCCTTCCCTTTGGACAGGGGAGCATCGAGCAGTACTTC.